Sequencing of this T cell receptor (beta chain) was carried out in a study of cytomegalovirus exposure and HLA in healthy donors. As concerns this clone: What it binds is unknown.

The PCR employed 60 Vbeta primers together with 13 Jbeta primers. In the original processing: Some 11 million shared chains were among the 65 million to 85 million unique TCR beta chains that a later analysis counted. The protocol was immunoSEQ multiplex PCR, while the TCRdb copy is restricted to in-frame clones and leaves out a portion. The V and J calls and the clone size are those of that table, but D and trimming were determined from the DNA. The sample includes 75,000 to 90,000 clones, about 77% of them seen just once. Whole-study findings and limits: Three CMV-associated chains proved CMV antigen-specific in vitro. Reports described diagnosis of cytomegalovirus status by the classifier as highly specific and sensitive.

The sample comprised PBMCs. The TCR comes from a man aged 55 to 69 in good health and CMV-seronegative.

The CDR3, as DNA: TGTGCCAGCAGCTTGAACAGGGGGAATAATTCACCCCTCCACTTT. Protein product: CASSLNRGNNSPLHF. The rearrangement links TRBV5-6 to TRBJ1-6, with 8 bases aligning to TRBD1. Germline CDR1 is SGHDT and CDR2 is YYEEEE. Trimming took 1 base from V and 5 from J; bases not matched to a gene: 2. This CDR3 has 15 residues.